The T cell receptor beta chain under discussion was sequenced for a study of PD-L1 blockade in urothelial cancer. Every PCR got spiked synthetic TCR analog templates. Clones were read by immunoSEQ multiplex PCR, and TCRdb kept only the in-frame ones, dropping some. Of approximately 50,000 clones listed, 70% to 90% are singletons. Time point denoted: pretreatment peripheral blood. The ends were cut back, 4 bases at V and 1 base at J, with 7 bases in the middle. Germline V gene lookup returns CDR1 GTSNPN and CDR2 SVGIG (reference sequence). CDR3 length: 12 residues. The rearrangement uses TRBV30 and TRBJ1-1, with TRBD1 as a possible D gene (5 bases). Sequenced here: PBMCs, sampled around atezolizumab (anti-PD-L1) treatment. The receptor was isolated from a man aged 55 to 70 with urothelial cancer. The CDR3 reads CAWTQGNTEAFF. Written as DNA, the CDR3 is TGTGCCTGGACTCAGGGGAACACTGAAGCTTTCTTT.